This TCR beta chain came from a study of post-analysis software for immune sequencing data. Findings and limits, study-wide: Strong co-clustering by F measure linked samples that shared a preparation batch. TRBV5-6, TRBV5-1 and TRBV20-1 were among roughly 5 TRBV segments more frequent in patients than controls.

The germline CDR1 and CDR2 sequences are MGHRA and YSYEKL. The CDR3 contains 15 residues. V gave up 0 bases and J gave up 7 bases, with 14 bases separating them. As regards this clonotype: Its cognate antigen is unknown.

Carried by the TCR beta cDNA libraries were unique molecular identifiers. In TCRdb, the PCR reads were re-called with MiXCR into one record per CDR3 protein. The table records hundreds of thousands of distinct CDR3 sequences, roughly three fifths of them present only once. This TCR was sampled from a girl between 2 and 10 years old with multiple sclerosis. The sequenced sample consisted of blood. The chain uses TRBV4-1 and TRBJ2-3; D unresolved. Written as DNA, the CDR3 is TGCGCCAGCAGCCAAGATTTAGCTCACCAAAATACGCAGTATTTT. It yields the protein CASSQDLAHQNTQYF.